This entry is about one T cell receptor beta chain. Its antigen remains unknown. The protocol was immunoSEQ multiplex PCR, while the TCRdb copy is restricted to in-frame clones and leaves out a portion. Counted here are approximately 5,000 clones, approximately 85% occurring once; the ten biggest clones make up roughly 9.8%. This sample is drawn from a study of graft-versus-host responses after intestinal transplantation. At the level of the study: Recipients had multivisceral, liver-intestinal, or isolated intestinal transplants. Induction using anti-thymocyte globulin, followed by tacrolimus and steroids for roughly 3 years, was given to all recipients. Notes on the study in general: Allografts carried high graft-versus-host to host-versus-graft clonal ratios in patients having graft-donor T cell macrochimerism. GvH clones were found in recipient marrow; some appeared first in ileum or blood.

Tissue from the graft was processed to free its intraepithelial and lamina propria lymphocytes. Germline V CDR1 and CDR2: SNHLY, FYNNEI. CDR3 length equals 14 residues. V lost 5 bases, J lost 5 bases, and 6 bases stayed unmatched. The receptor was isolated from a human patient who received an intestinal transplant, so some T cells may come from the graft donor. This chain joins TRBV2 and TRBJ1-5, with 7 bases lining up with TRBD1. The input for sequencing was ileum tissue, taken 156 days after intestinal transplant. The CDR3 is CASSRQGGDQPQHF. CDR3 in DNA: TGTGCCAGCAGTCGACAGGGTGGAGATCAGCCCCAGCATTTT.